This T cell receptor (beta chain) was captured by sequencing in a study of cytomegalovirus exposure and HLA in healthy donors. 13 Jbeta primers and 60 Vbeta primers were used for the PCR. Generated by immunoSEQ multiplex PCR, the TCRdb table keeps only in-frame clones and is missing some. This sample has some 170,000 clones, with 75% to 90% found just once. J lost 0 bases, V lost 6 bases, and 6 bases had no gene match. From germline, CDR1 is SQVTM and CDR2 ANQGSEA. CDR3 length: 16 residues. This sequence was found in a young man in good health and CMV-seronegative. The rearrangement links TRBV29-1 to TRBJ2-6; the match to TRBD1 covers 9 bases. Sequenced material: PBMCs. CDR3 in amino acids: CSVAGQGASGANVLTF. The CDR3, as DNA: TGCAGCGTGGCGGGACAGGGAGCCTCTGGGGCCAACGTCCTGACTTTC.